What follows is one T cell receptor beta chain and its context. Its antigen is currently not known. Base qualities are not provided; no much larger clone lies one nucleotide away. This sample is drawn from a study of T cells in localized non-small cell lung cancer (TCRdb year 2020). For the study in its entirety: T cell repertoires of 236 early-stage NSCLC patients were analyzed, with tumors being compared against uninvolved tumor-adjacent lungs. The cohort consisted of roughly 240 treatment-naive NSCLC patients whose localized lung tumors had been resected. The mean age of the NSCLC patients was about 67 years, with 120 to 150 men and about a hundred women. On the study overall, not on this receptor specifically: The highest T cell clonality was observed in uninvolved tumor-adjacent lung, where clonality exceeded that of tumor, suggesting that antigenic responses were more focused in uninvolved tumor-adjacent lung. Because the study design was exploratory, TCR variables were selected using unadjusted p-values without false-discovery rate correction. A median of 57 of the top 100 tumor clones were detected in paired uninvolved adjacent lung, and some 29 of these tumor clones were also found among the top 100 clones of the paired uninvolved adjacent lung. Because multi-region tumor sequencing was not performed, intratumor heterogeneity could not be ruled out. Longer overall survival was associated with higher blood T cell density, whereas shorter survival was associated with higher adjacent-lung clonality.

The immunoSEQ Assay was used to sequence TCR beta CDR3 regions from DNA. In the paper's pipeline: T cell density was computed as TCR beta template counts normalized to usable DNA estimated by amplifying housekeeping genes. Using the preseqR package, richness was estimated by extrapolating to 120,000 templates for tissue samples and 400,000 templates for PBMC samples. Clonality was defined by subtracting Pielou's evenness from one. Tissue-enriched TCRs were identified through differential abundance testing performed on productive amino-acid clonotypes, with a minimum total count of 5 and an alpha of 0.1. Repertoire overlap between compartments was quantified with the Jaccard Index and Morisita Overlap Index. GLIPH grouped TCR beta CDR3s together with public tetramer-defined viral CDR3s, and a viral motif had to include at least three viral sequences and show V-gene enrichment. Not all clones reach the TCRdb copy of this immuneACCESS table, which keeps in-frame sequences only. Checked studies attribute under half of the gap to unresolved V genes and leave the rest unexplained. Clonal size and the V and J genes are those of that table, whereas D and trimming came from the DNA. This sample holds around 130,000 clones; 70% to 90% were observed only once. The top ten clonotypes cover over 1.5% of the sample.

Reading from cysteine to phenylalanine, the CDR3 counts 16 amino acids. The kept DNA is CDR3 alone, 48 bases in frame from the first base. V is pruned by 8 bases and J by 3 bases, leaving 12 bases of the junction without a gene match. The germline V gene (reference sequence) sets CDR1 to SEHNR and CDR2 to FQNEAQ. At diagnosis, peripheral blood, uninvolved tumor-adjacent lung and tumor were collected and stored as a combination of fresh-frozen and FFPE material. For TCR repertoire profiling, blood samples were analyzed in the form of peripheral blood mononuclear cells. The chain links TRBV7-9 with TRBJ2-2, with 7 bases aligning to TRBD2. This TCR came from an older female donor with stage I lung adenocarcinoma. The material sequenced was peripheral blood, taken before any cancer treatment. The DNA reads as follows: TGTGCCAGCCTTAGCGGGCCTAAGGGCGACACCGGGGAGCTGTTTTTT. Translation gives CASLSGPKGDTGELFF.